Below, 17 T cell receptor beta chains from the same sample are listed, as sequenced in a study of blood T cell repertoires in COVID-19. Profiled with immunoSEQ multiplex PCR; TCRdb holds only in-frame clones, not every one. The data show roughly 100,000 clones, 85% to 90% seen once. Material for sequencing was peripheral blood. The receptors stem from a human donor with COVID-19, enrolled during active disease. The donor label of this sample is uncertain.

The rearrangement uses TRBV28 and TRBJ1-6; TRBD1 matches 7 bases. Per the germline V gene, CDR1 is MDHEN and CDR2 is SYDVKM. J gave up 8 bases and V 6 bases, and 7 bases lay outside the gene matches. The CDR3 length is 14 residues. The CDR3 region has the DNA TGTGCCAGCAGCCAAGGGGGCGGGTATTCACCCCTCCACTTT. Protein sequence: CASSQGGGYSPLHF.

This clone occurred once. The genes are TRBV7-2 and TRBJ2-5, with TRBD1 matching over 8 bases. The V and J ends lost 5 bases and 1 base, in that order; junction bases with no gene match: 9. CDR1 and CDR2 from the germline V gene are SGHTA and FQGNSA. The CDR3 is 16 residues long. CDR3 loop: CASSPNRGIGQETQYF. CDR3 in DNA: TGTGCCAGCAGCCCGAACAGGGGGATTGGCCAAGAGACCCAGTACTTC.

The V and J genes are TRBV18 and TRBJ1-1; D is ambiguous. The CDR3 consists of 12 residues. V was pared by 4 bases and J by 1 base, with 4 bases between. Per germline, CDR1 KGHSH and CDR2 LQKENI. This chain's CDR3 is CASSRPNTEAFF. CDR3 bases: TGTGCCAGCTCACGGCCGAACACTGAAGCTTTCTTT.

V and J are TRBV28 and TRBJ1-4, with D unclear. The CDR3 is made up of 13 amino acids. The germline gives CDR1 MDHEN, CDR2 SYDVKM. Between the trimmed V and J ends, which lost 7 bases and 0 bases, there was a span of 6 bases. The CDR3 loop is CASMGPTNEKLFF. The DNA of the CDR3 is TGTGCCAGCATGGGCCCAACTAATGAAAAACTGTTTTTT. The full variable domain, completed using reference TRBV28 and TRBJ1-4, is DVKVTQSSRYLVKRTGEKVFLECVQDMDHENMFWYRQDPGLGLRLIYFSYDVKMKEKGDIPEGYSVSREKKERFSLILESASTNQTSMYLCASMGPTNEKLFFGSGTQLSVL.

The V and J genes are TRBV19 and TRBJ2-7; possible D gene TRBD1, 7 bases. This CDR3 has 14 amino acids. V lost 7 bases to trimming and J lost 3 bases, with 16 bases between them. The germline V gene has CDR1 LNHDA and CDR2 SQIVND (reference sequence). The CDR3 protein is CASTGGDSHYEQYF. The CDR3 DNA reads TGTGCCAGTACTGGCGGGGACAGCCACTACGAGCAGTACTTC.

V gene TRBV5-1 combines with J gene TRBJ1-2, with a tentative D call TRBD1 (6 bases). The CDR3 has 14 amino acids. V was trimmed by 3 bases and J by 3 bases, leaving 12 bases between them. The V gene's germline CDR1 is SGHRS and CDR2 YFSETQ. CDR3 DNA sequence: TGCGCCAGCAGCTCCCTGACAGGAGACTATGGCTACACCTTC. As protein: CASSSLTGDYGYTF.

The chain employs TRBV5-1 and TRBJ1-3, with D unclear. The V end lost 0 bases, the J end lost 0 bases, and 7 bases lay between the germline ends. Germline assignment: CDR1 SGHRS and CDR2 YFSETQ. The CDR3 is made up of 15 amino acids. The CDR3 is CASSLENSSGNTIYF. CDR3 DNA: TGCGCCAGCAGCTTGGAGAACAGCTCTGGAAACACCATATATTTT.

The J gene is TRBJ1-2, the V gene TRBV5-1, with TRBD1 matching 8 bases. This CDR3 is 14 amino acids long. Germline loops: CDR1 SGHRS, CDR2 YFSETQ. The trim removed 2 bases at V and 5 bases at J, leaving 5 bases unmatched. The CDR3 protein is CASSLEQGVYGYTF. The CDR3 coding sequence is TGCGCCAGCAGCTTAGAACAGGGGGTTTATGGCTACACCTTC.

The rearrangement uses TRBV7-9 and TRBJ1-4, with D possibly matching TRBD1 (5 bases). CDR1 is SEHNR, CDR2 FQNEAQ, per germline (reference sequence). This CDR3 spans 14 amino acids. The germline V and J ends were trimmed by 2 bases and 4 bases, with 8 bases remaining between them. In DNA form, the CDR3 reads TGTGCCAGCAGCTTATGGGGGGTTAATGAAAAACTGTTTTTT. This gives the protein CASSLWGVNEKLFF.

The V call is TRBV29-1, the J call TRBJ2-3; TRBD2 aligns across 16 bases. Trimming took 2 bases from V and 0 from J; bases not matched to a gene: 5. The CDR3 is 18 residues long. In germline, CDR1 is SQVTM, CDR2 ANQGSEA. CDR3 sequence reads: CSVEKGLAGGTSTDTQYF. The CDR3 DNA reads as TGCAGCGTTGAAAAGGGACTAGCGGGGGGGACTAGCACAGATACGCAGTATTTT.

In its sample, this clone was seen once. V is TRBV19 and J is TRBJ2-1; 11 bases agree with TRBD2. The V gene end was trimmed by 6 bases and the J gene end by 0 bases; junction bases not matched to a gene: 4. This CDR3 is built from 16 residues. Germline CDR1 LNHDA, CDR2 SQIVND (reference sequence). As DNA, the CDR3 is TGTGCCAGTAGGGAGGGACTAGCGGCCTCCTACAATGAGCAGTTCTTC. It specifies CASREGLAASYNEQFF.

This chain connects TRBV4-2 to TRBJ1-1, with a weak D call TRBD1 (5 bases). This CDR3 is built from 15 residues. Trimming left V 6 bases short and J 2 bases short, with 16 bases between. Germline V gene data show CDR1 as LGHNA and CDR2 as YNFKEQ. The CDR3 spells CASSPPDRRNTEAFF. In nucleotides, the CDR3 is TGTGCCAGCAGTCCTCCCGACAGACGTAACACTGAAGCTTTCTTT.

Only a few counts were recorded for this clone. This chain uses TRBV20-1 with TRBJ1-1; TRBD1 agrees at 12 bases. Losses at the gene ends were 3 bases for V and 4 bases for J; bases not matched to a gene: 9. The CDR3 covers 16 residues. The germline V gene encodes CDR1 DFQATT and CDR2 SNEGSKA (reference sequence). The chain's CDR3 is CSASGGTGGRGTEAFF. The CDR3, as DNA: TGCAGTGCTAGTGGTGGGACAGGGGGCCGGGGCACTGAAGCTTTCTTT.

The gene calls are TRBV28 and TRBJ2-7; 7 bases fit TRBD1. Per the germline V gene, CDR1 is MDHEN and CDR2 is SYDVKM. Unmatched junction bases numbered 7, after V lost 9 bases and J lost 2 bases. The CDR3 contains 13 residues. The CDR3 loop is CASNRDSPYEQYF. CDR3 DNA sequence: TGTGCCAGTAATAGGGACAGTCCCTACGAGCAGTACTTC.

CDR3 protein: CASSQGLTSPLHF. The CDR3 DNA is TGCGCCAGCAGTCAAGGACTGACCTCACCCCTCCACTTT. This chain links TRBV5-1 with TRBJ1-6; D unclear. Germline CDR1 SGHRS, CDR2 YFSETQ. CDR3 length equals 13 residues. V lost 5 bases to trimming and J lost 10 bases, with 13 bases between them. Together with reference TRBV5-1 and TRBJ1-6, the CDR3 gives the full variable domain: KAGVTQTPRYLIKTRGQQVTLSCSPISGHRSVSWYQQTPGQGLQFLFEYFSETQRNKGNFPGRFSGRQFSNSRSEMNVSTLELGDSALYLCASSQGLTSPLHFGNGTRLTVT.

The rearrangement joins TRBV18 to TRBJ2-1; a weak D match, TRBD2 (6 bases). The CDR3 contains 16 residues. Trimming took off 4 bases at V and 2 bases at J, with 15 bases between the two ends. Germline V lookup: CDR1 KGHSH, CDR2 LQKENI. For the CDR3, the DNA is TGTGCCAGCTCACACCCCTCCGGGAGACCCTACAATGAGCAGTTCTTC. The encoded protein is CASSHPSGRPYNEQFF.

This chain links TRBV4-1 with TRBJ1-3; no firm D call. This CDR3 spans 13 amino acids. V lost 0 bases and J lost 4, with 4 bases in between. CDR1 MGHRA and CDR2 YSYEKL come from the germline V gene. Here the CDR3 DNA reads TGCGCCAGCAGCCAAGATATAGGAAACACCATATATTTT. Protein sequence: CASSQDIGNTIYF.